This TCR beta chain stems from a study of OX40 agonist ivuxolimab in advanced cancers. The CDR3 sequence is 14 residues long. Germline CDR1 SGHTS, CDR2 YDEGEE. Trimming pared 6 bases from V and 2 bases from J, leaving 14 bases between. Some clones are missing from TCRdb's copy, which holds only in-frame ones; the method was immunoSEQ multiplex PCR. The profile shows around 76,000 clones, 89% of them singletons. This specimen consisted of CD4+ or CD8+ T cells sorted from blood, obtained in a trial of the OX40 agonist ivuxolimab. The sequence was obtained from an adult with an advanced solid tumor such as melanoma, head and neck, liver or kidney cancer. V usage is TRBV5-8 and J usage is TRBJ2-5; a possible D gene is TRBD2 (5 bases). The CDR3 coding sequence is TGTGCCAGCAACCGGGGAACAGCGCAAGAGACCCAGTACTTC. The encoded protein is CASNRGTAQETQYF.